Described below is a single T cell receptor beta chain sequence and its context. Its target is not known. This entry comes from a study of a mutant IDH1 vaccine in newly diagnosed glioma. Across the study: Patients received vaccination from 4-6 weeks after radiotherapy alone, or with temozolomide cycles.

Measured with immunoSEQ multiplex PCR; TCRdb has only the in-frame clones, and not every one. The sample includes some 64,000 clones, roughly 83% seen only once; the top ten take approximately 9.1%. Stated time point: week 11, during vaccination. In every dose of vaccine, 300 ug of mutant IDH1 20-mer peptide was given alongside topical imiquimod. Donors had new WHO grade 3 or 4 IDH1-mutant, ATRX-lost astrocytomas. Germline V lookup: CDR1 MNHEY, CDR2 SMNVEV (reference sequence). The V end was cut by 2 bases, the J end by 4 bases, with 9 bases between. CDR3 size: 14 residues. This TCR was sampled from a woman aged 50 to 65 with glioma. The sample was PBMCs, taken from a glioma patient whose treatment included an IDH1 peptide vaccine. The rearrangement links TRBV27 to TRBJ1-5, with D perhaps matching TRBD1 (6 bases). CDR3 loop: CASSLEGGNQPQHF. The CDR3 coding sequence is TGTGCCAGCAGTTTAGAAGGGGGAAATCAGCCCCAGCATTTT.